This T cell receptor beta chain was retrieved from a study of cytomegalovirus exposure and HLA in healthy donors. Germline values: CDR1 SGHAT, CDR2 FQNNGV. CDR3 size: 19 residues. V shed 5 bases, J shed 7 bases, and the junction held 23 bases outside the gene matches. Though nominally healthy at sampling, donors likely had unrecorded immune exposures. A word on this clone: The antigen is not known.

The study's findings and limits: Among TCR beta chains, those listed as cytomegalovirus-associated numbered roughly 150. Differences between HLA loci emerged in a later analysis of TCR association rates, with DRB1 most and HLA-C fewest.

It was with 60 Vbeta and 13 Jbeta primers that the PCR ran. TCRdb's copy holds only in-frame clones and misses some; the assay was immunoSEQ multiplex PCR. The top ten clones hold 2.1% of a sample with some 150,000 clones, approximately 63% of them seen once. What was sequenced was PBMCs. The genes are TRBV11-2 and TRBJ2-1; 7 positions agree with TRBD2. The source of this sequence is a woman aged 55 to 70 in good health and CMV-seropositive. In DNA form, the CDR3 reads TGTGCCAGCAGCCCCTGGGGGGGTAGAACTCCCGGGGATCGGAATGAGCAGTTCTTC. It encodes CASSPWGGRTPGDRNEQFF.